A single sample gave rise to the 29 T cell receptor beta chains below, sequenced in a study of OX40 agonist ivuxolimab in advanced cancers. Sequencing used immunoSEQ multiplex PCR; TCRdb keeps in-frame clones, though not all of them. This repertoire shows about 49,000 clones, over 75% found once; its top ten account for over 7%. The sample here was CD4+ or CD8+ T cells sorted from blood, taken in a trial of the OX40 agonist ivuxolimab. These receptors were collected from an adult with an advanced solid tumor such as melanoma, head and neck, liver or kidney cancer.

This clone was counted once. The chain couples TRBV2 to TRBJ2-3, with a possible D match to TRBD2 (6 bases). This CDR3 is 15 amino acids long. Germline CDR1 is SNHLY and CDR2 is FYNNEI. Trimming pared 4 bases from V and 3 bases from J, leaving 14 bases between. The chain's CDR3 is CASSVPGAGTDTQYF. The DNA of the CDR3 is TGTGCCAGCAGTGTCCCGGGCGCGGGGACAGATACGCAGTATTTT.

The chain joins TRBV27 to TRBJ2-5; TRBD2 aligns across 7 bases. With 4 bases clipped from V and 1 base from J, the junction kept 6 bases outside the gene matches. The CDR3 sequence is 15 residues long. CDR1 and CDR2 (germline): MNHEY, SMNVEV (reference sequence). CDR3 loop: CASSSPWGGQETQYF. The CDR3 nucleotides are TGTGCCAGCAGTTCCCCATGGGGGGGCCAAGAGACCCAGTACTTC.

This chain joins TRBV28 and TRBJ2-1; TRBD2 agrees at 12 bases. Per germline, CDR1 MDHEN and CDR2 SYDVKM. This CDR3 region has 12 residues. V was clipped by 10 bases and J by 14 bases; unmatched bases: 9. The CDR3 nucleotides read TGTGCCACCCTCCCTAGCGGGAGGGCCAAGTTCTTC. Residues: CATLPSGRAKFF.

V usage is TRBV7-6 and J usage is TRBJ2-7, with 7 bases that match TRBD1. Germline-derived CDR1 and CDR2 are SGHVS and FNYEAQ. V gave up 5 bases and J gave up 4 bases; unmatched junction bases: 5. This CDR3 contains 13 residues. The CDR3, as DNA: TGTGCCAGCAGCCACGGGACAGCATACGAGCAGTACTTC. This translates into CASSHGTAYEQYF.

This sequence joins TRBV6-6 and TRBJ2-2; TRBD2 agrees at 14 bases. The CDR3 runs to 16 residues. V lost 6 bases and J lost 6; bases outside the gene matches: 6. Germline V gene sequence: CDR1 MNHNY, CDR2 SVGAGI (reference sequence). CDR3 coding DNA: TGTGCCAGCAGCCAGGGACTAGCGGGAGCCCCCGGGGAGCTGTTTTTT. Encoded protein: CASSQGLAGAPGELFF.

This clone was found a few times. V gene TRBV27 combines with J gene TRBJ1-1; no reliable D call. Germline assignment: CDR1 MNHEY and CDR2 SMNVEV (reference sequence). CDR3 length: 14 residues. Trimming shortened V by 0 bases and J by 2 bases, and 7 bases separated the two germline ends. CDR3 in DNA: TGTGCCAGCAGTTTATCTATGGGAAACACTGAAGCTTTCTTT. It encodes CASSLSMGNTEAFF.

The V call is TRBV25-1, the J call TRBJ1-1; maybe TRBD1 (5 bases). The germline gives CDR1 MGHDK, CDR2 SYGVNS. This CDR3 contains 15 residues. V gave up 4 bases and J gave up 7 bases, with 19 bases separating them. CDR3 amino acids: CASSAGQPGLGEAFF. CDR3 coding DNA: TGTGCCAGCAGTGCAGGGCAACCGGGGCTCGGTGAAGCTTTCTTT.

The chain employs TRBV5-1 and TRBJ1-4; no firm D call. CDR3 size: 18 residues. In germline, CDR1 is SGHRS, CDR2 YFSETQ. With 4 bases removed from V and 0 bases from J, the gap between germline ends came to 19 bases. DNA of the CDR3: TGCGCCAGCAGCCCGAGCTCCTGGAATTGGGCAACTAATGAAAAACTGTTTTTT. It translates to CASSPSSWNWATNEKLFF.

About this clone: Other DNA sequences in this sample translate to the same CDR3. The CDR3, as DNA: TGTGCCAGCAGCTTCGGTGTCTCTGGGGCCAACGTCCTGACTTTC. Its protein is CASSFGVSGANVLTF. The J gene is TRBJ2-6, the V gene TRBV5-4; D is unclear. There are 15 residues in the CDR3. V gave up 2 bases and J gave up 0 bases, with 6 bases separating them. Germline CDR1 is SGHNT and CDR2 is YYREEE (reference sequence).

The chain recombines TRBV5-4 with TRBJ2-3, with D hard to call. The length of the CDR3 is 13 residues. V lost 1 base to trimming and J lost 2 bases, with 5 bases between them. Germline-derived CDR1 and CDR2 are SGHNT and YYREEE (reference sequence). The CDR3 bases are TGTGCCAGCAGCTTGTGGGCCACAGATACGCAGTATTTT. It translates to CASSLWATDTQYF.

The gene calls are TRBV6-4 and TRBJ2-1, with 13 bases that match TRBD2. V trimming: 3 bases; J trimming: 4 bases; junction bases outside the gene matches: 0. CDR3 length: 15 amino acids. The germline CDR1 and CDR2 sequences are MRHNA and SNTAGT. As DNA, the CDR3 is TGTGCCAGCAGTGAACTAGCGGGAGGGTACAATGAGCAGTTCTTC. Translating it yields CASSELAGGYNEQFF.

V and J are TRBV11-2 and TRBJ1-2, with no clear D. Trimming shortened V by 5 bases and J by 0 bases, and 10 bases separated the two germline ends. CDR3 length equals 14 residues. Germline V gene sequence: CDR1 SGHAT, CDR2 FQNNGV. The CDR3 reads CASSTNTANYGYTF. CDR3 in DNA: TGTGCCAGCAGCACAAACACGGCTAACTATGGCTACACCTTC.

The chain links TRBV5-5 to TRBJ2-7; TRBD2 agrees at 13 bases. Trimming took 4 bases from V and 1 from J; bases not matched to a gene: 2. The CDR3 runs to 15 residues. The germline CDR1 and CDR2 sequences are SGHKS and YYEKEE (reference sequence). CDR3 protein: CASSLGLAGSYEQYF. The CDR3 nucleotides read TGTGCCAGCAGCCTGGGACTAGCGGGATCCTACGAGCAGTACTTC.

This rearrangement joins TRBV5-4 to TRBJ2-3; TRBD1 matches at 8 bases. This CDR3 is built from 14 residues. Germline CDR1 reads SGHNT; CDR2 reads YYREEE (reference sequence). The junction had 7 bases not matched to a gene; V was cut back by 4 bases and J by 6 bases. The CDR3 protein is CASSTTGAQDTQYF. CDR3 nucleotides: TGTGCCAGCAGCACGACAGGGGCCCAGGATACGCAGTATTTT. Looking up the rest from reference TRBV5-4 and TRBJ2-3 gives the full variable domain: ETGVTQSPTHLIKTRGQQVTLRCSSQSGHNTVSWYQQALGQGPQFIFQYYREEENGRGNFPPRFSGLQFPNYSSELNVNALELDDSALYLCASSTTGAQDTQYFGPGTRLTVL.

The rearrangement links TRBV5-4 to TRBJ2-7, with D perhaps TRBD2 (5 bases). Germline lookup yields CDR1 SGHNT and CDR2 YYREEE (reference sequence). Between the trimmed V and J ends, which lost 2 bases and 5 bases, there was a span of 11 bases. The CDR3 covers 13 residues. For the CDR3, the DNA is TGTGCCAGCAGCTTCGGTGGGAGTGACGAGCAGTACTTC. This encodes CASSFGGSDEQYF.

A word on this clone: Compared with germline, one end of the junction differs, possibly owing to a read error. V is TRBV29-1 and J is TRBJ2-1; 11 nucleotides agree with TRBD2. This CDR3 contains 14 residues. The germline CDR1 and CDR2 sequences are SQVTM and ANQGSEA. CDR3 sequence reads: CSVEASGRRNEQFF. DNA of the CDR3: TGCAGCGTAGAAGCTAGCGGGAGGAGGAATGAGCAGTTCTTC.

This chain uses TRBV5-1 with TRBJ2-7; D remains unclear. The CDR3 contains 16 residues. V dropped 0 bases and J dropped 0 bases, with 13 bases sitting between them. Germline values: CDR1 SGHRS, CDR2 YFSETQ. As DNA, the CDR3 is TGCGCCAGCAGCTTGGACTTCCGGGCGAACTCCTACGAGCAGTACTTC. Translating it yields CASSLDFRANSYEQYF.

The J gene is TRBJ2-7, the V gene TRBV19; tentative D call: TRBD1 (7 bases). The length of the CDR3 is 15 residues. The germline V gene has CDR1 LNHDA and CDR2 SQIVND (reference sequence). Trimming removed 3 bases at V and 3 bases at J, with 15 bases between. The CDR3 region is CASSIGQGGFYEQYF. The CDR3 DNA reads as TGTGCCAGTAGTATCGGTCAGGGGGGATTCTACGAGCAGTACTTC.

This chain joins TRBV5-4 and TRBJ2-2; 9 nucleotides line up with TRBD2. The CDR3 has 15 residues. Germline loops: CDR1 SGHNT, CDR2 YYREEE (reference sequence). V lost 0 bases, J lost 6 bases, and 3 bases stayed unmatched. The chain's CDR3 is CASSLGREGAGELFF. Written as DNA, the CDR3 is TGTGCCAGCAGCTTGGGGCGGGAGGGGGCCGGGGAGCTGTTTTTT.

The V and J genes are TRBV6-5 and TRBJ1-5; D is perhaps TRBD1 (5 bases). Germline V CDR1 and CDR2: MNHEY, SVGAGI. The CDR3 consists of 12 residues. V gave up 4 bases and J gave up 6 bases, with 7 bases separating them. CDR3 loop: CASSLRGQPQHF. As DNA, the CDR3 is TGTGCCAGCAGTTTAAGGGGTCAGCCCCAGCATTTT.

The chain is built from TRBV7-8 and TRBJ2-3; possible D gene TRBD2, 6 bases. Germline assignment: CDR1 SGHVS and CDR2 FQNEAQ. V gave up 5 bases and J gave up 5 bases, with 20 bases separating them. CDR3 size: 16 residues. The CDR3: CASSGGRLNIRDTQYF. CDR3 DNA sequence: TGTGCCAGCAGCGGAGGGAGACTAAATATAAGAGATACGCAGTATTTT.

The rearrangement links TRBV27 to TRBJ1-2; D not certain. Trimming removed 2 bases from V and 2 bases from J, with 6 bases in between. CDR3 size: 13 residues. CDR1 is MNHEY, CDR2 SMNVEV, per germline (reference sequence). CDR3 amino acids: CASSLQANYGYTF. The CDR3 nucleotides read TGTGCCAGCAGTTTACAGGCCAACTATGGCTACACCTTC.

The rearrangement uses TRBV29-1 and TRBJ2-3, with D tentatively TRBD2 (6 bases). There are 14 residues in the CDR3. The ends were cut back, 5 bases at V and 2 bases at J, with 14 bases in the middle. The germline V gene has CDR1 SQVTM and CDR2 ANQGSEA. As DNA, the CDR3 is TGCAGCGTTAGGCTGGGGGGATACACAGATACGCAGTATTTT. Translated, it gives CSVRLGGYTDTQYF.

This chain links TRBV6-5 with TRBJ2-7; maybe TRBD1 (6 bases). V was pared by 4 bases and J by 2 bases, with 12 bases between. The CDR3 consists of 14 residues. Looked up from germline, CDR1 is MNHEY and CDR2 is SVGAGI. The DNA of the CDR3 is TGTGCCAGCAGTTCGTACGGGACAACCTACGAGCAGTACTTC. This sequence encodes CASSSYGTTYEQYF.

The V call is TRBV7-2, the J call TRBJ2-5; possibly TRBD1 for D (5 bases). The length of the CDR3 is 14 residues. Germline V gene sequence: CDR1 SGHTA, CDR2 FQGNSA. Trimming pared 1 base from V and 5 bases from J, leaving 11 bases between. The CDR3 nucleotides read TGTGCCAGCAGCTTAGAGGCCAGGGCTGAGACCCAGTACTTC. Translating gives CASSLEARAETQYF.

CDR3 protein: CASSSGRGVREKLFF. The CDR3 DNA sequence: TGTGCCAGCAGCTCTGGGCGGGGGGTAAGGGAAAAACTGTTTTTT. The chain is built from TRBV5-6 and TRBJ1-4, with D perhaps TRBD1 (5 bases). The V gene's germline CDR1 is SGHDT and CDR2 YYEEEE. The V gene lost 3 bases and the J gene lost 8 bases, with 17 bases spanning the gap. This CDR3 is 15 amino acids long. The full variable domain, rest sourced from reference TRBV5-6 and TRBJ1-4, is DAGVTQSPTHLIKTRGQQVTLRCSPKSGHDTVSWYQQALGQGPQFIFQYYEEEERQRGNFPDRFSGHQFPNYSSELNVNALLLGDSALYLCASSSGRGVREKLFFGSGTQLSVL.

The V and J genes are TRBV5-8 and TRBJ2-4; D gene uncertain. CDR3 size: 16 residues. Per the germline V gene, CDR1 is SGHTS and CDR2 is YDEGEE. The V gene lost 0 bases and the J gene lost 0 bases, with 10 bases spanning the gap. DNA for the CDR3: TGTGCCAGCAGCTTGGGGTCGGTTCTAGCCAAAAACATTCAGTACTTC. This gives the protein CASSLGSVLAKNIQYF.

For this clone: An end of the junction does not agree with germline; a read error may underlie this. This rearrangement joins TRBV5-1 to TRBJ2-3, with TRBD2 matching over 13 bases. The germline CDR1 and CDR2 sequences are SGHRS and YFSETQ. CDR3 length: 15 amino acids. CDR3 loop: CASRLGLAGPDTQYF. The DNA of the CDR3 is TGCGCCAGCAGGTTGGGACTAGCGGGACCGGATACGCAGTATTTT.

This clone was seen only once. J is TRBJ1-2 and V is TRBV19; the match to TRBD1 covers 7 bases. This CDR3 spans 15 amino acids. Germline CDR1 LNHDA, CDR2 SQIVND (reference sequence). The ends lost 9 bases at V and 8 bases at J; junction bases unmatched: 18. CDR3 nucleotide sequence: TGTGCCAGCGACATAACCGGGACAGAGCTTGGGGGCTACACCTTC. Translated, it gives CASDITGTELGGYTF.